Included here is one TCR beta chain sequence, with context. Its antigen is still unknown. Unrecorded immune exposures were likely, despite nominal health at sampling. Amplification used 60 Vbeta primers and 13 Jbeta primers. Generated by immunoSEQ multiplex PCR, the TCRdb table keeps only in-frame clones and is missing some. The table lists 150,000 to 200,000 clones, roughly 85% of them singletons, with 0.69% in the top ten. These data are taken from a study of cytomegalovirus exposure and HLA in healthy donors. Overall study findings and caveats: The study put 150 or so TCR beta chains on its list as cytomegalovirus-associated.

The CDR3 spans 16 residues. The ends were cut back, 3 bases at V and 2 bases at J, with 16 bases in the middle. Germline CDR1 SGHTA, CDR2 FQGNSA. The source material was PBMCs. This TCR was recovered from a woman in her thirties or forties in good health and CMV-seronegative. The chain carries TRBV7-2 and TRBJ1-1, with D hard to call. CDR3 coding DNA: TGTGCCAGCAGCTTGGGCCTCATCCTTGGTAACACTGAAGCTTTCTTT. Its translation is CASSLGLILGNTEAFF.